This passage covers 23 T cell receptor beta chains from one sample sequenced in a study of T cells in Graves' hyperthyroidism and ophthalmopathy. TCR beta CDR3 regions were amplified from RNA transcripts. First-round RT-PCR targeting the TCR CDR3 was performed with the HTBI primer set. A single record per CDR3 protein comes from TCRdb applying MiXCR to the multiplex PCR reads. This table has some 560,000 distinct CDR3 sequences, around 14% appearing once. Sequencing input: blood. The source of these receptors is a young woman with Graves' hyperthyroidism.

This clonotype was seen at least ten times. The chain employs TRBV7-2 and TRBJ2-5; possible D gene TRBD2, 5 bases. V was clipped by 5 bases and J by 1 base, with 8 bases between them. CDR3 length equals 13 residues. Germline-derived CDR1 and CDR2 are SGHTA and FQGNSA. As DNA, the CDR3 is TGTGCCAGCAGCACGGACTTCCAAGAGACCCAGTACTTC. Translation gives CASSTDFQETQYF. The full variable domain, its missing parts supplied by reference TRBV7-2 and TRBJ2-5, is GAGVSQSPSNKVTEKGKDVELRCDPISGHTALYWYRQSLGQGLEFLIYFQGNSAPDKSGLPSDRFSAERTGGSVSTLTIQRTQQEDSAVYLCASSTDFQETQYFGPGTRLLVL.

This clonotype has more than one count but fewer than ten. The chain links TRBV29-1 to TRBJ2-1, with no clear D. V was clipped by 1 base and J by 5 bases, with 12 bases between them. The CDR3 is made up of 14 amino acids. Per germline, CDR1 SQVTM and CDR2 ANQGSEA. The CDR3 bases are TGCAGCGTTGAAGGGCCTTATAAGGACAATGAGCAGTTCTTC. Its translation: CSVEGPYKDNEQFF.

J is TRBJ2-1 and V is TRBV27; 10 bases fit TRBD2. CDR1 and CDR2 from the germline V gene are MNHEY and SMNVEV (reference sequence). The CDR3 sequence is 16 residues long. Trimming took 3 bases from V and 8 from J; bases not matched to a gene: 10. This CDR3 reads CASSFVGTSAIHEQFF. CDR3 DNA: TGTGCCAGCAGTTTCGTAGGGACTAGCGCTATCCATGAGCAGTTCTTC.

This clonotype appeared many times. The chain joins TRBV6-1 to TRBJ2-1; 9 bases line up with TRBD1. The CDR3 loop spans 15 amino acids. J lost 5 bases, V lost 6 bases, and 8 bases had no gene match. The germline CDR1 and CDR2 sequences are MNHNS and SASEGT. The chain's CDR3 is CASRQPGQGNNEQFF. In DNA form, the CDR3 reads TGTGCCAGCAGGCAACCGGGACAGGGAAACAATGAGCAGTTCTTC.

This clonotype was seen more than once but under ten times. The CDR3 DNA reads as TGTGCCAGCAGTTTATCACGACCGCCGTATGGCTACACCTTC. This sequence encodes CASSLSRPPYGYTF. The V call is TRBV27, the J call TRBJ1-2; no definite D call. Per germline, CDR1 MNHEY and CDR2 SMNVEV (reference sequence). The V end lost 0 bases, the J end lost 5 bases, and 10 bases lay between the germline ends. This CDR3 is built from 14 residues.

The sample holds a few counts of this clonotype. V gene TRBV19 combines with J gene TRBJ2-7; no reliable D call. Germline V lookup: CDR1 LNHDA, CDR2 SQIVND (reference sequence). There are 14 residues in the CDR3. Trimming pared 2 bases from V and 3 bases from J, leaving 11 bases between. CDR3 protein: CASSIRPAGYEQYF. The CDR3 DNA reads as TGTGCCAGTAGTATACGTCCTGCCGGCTACGAGCAGTACTTC.

This sequence joins TRBV27 and TRBJ2-7, with D maybe TRBD1 (6 bases). CDR1 is MNHEY and CDR2 is SMNVEV in the germline V gene (reference sequence). Deletions cut 5 bases from V and 0 bases from J, with 11 bases between. This CDR3 region has 14 residues. CDR3 nucleotides: TGTGCCAGCAGTACACGGGACATCTCCTACGAGCAGTACTTC. Its translation is CASSTRDISYEQYF.

There are many counts of this clonotype. The chain uses TRBV7-9 and TRBJ2-1, with D perhaps TRBD2 (6 bases). Trimming pared 1 base from V and 7 bases from J, leaving 8 bases between. The CDR3 length is 13 residues. Germline V gives CDR1 SEHNR, CDR2 FQNEAQ (reference sequence). The CDR3 sequence: CASSLGGTNEQFF. The CDR3 DNA follows: TGTGCCAGCAGCTTAGGGGGGACTAATGAGCAGTTCTTC.

In its sample, this clonotype was seen many times. The V and J genes are TRBV7-2 and TRBJ2-5; D might be TRBD2 (6 bases). Germline V CDR1 and CDR2: SGHTA, FQGNSA. The length of the CDR3 is 15 residues. Trimming shortened V by 4 bases and J by 1 base, and 13 bases separated the two germline ends. CDR3 coding DNA: TGTGCCAGCAGCTCTAGCCCTAGCGCCCAAGAGACCCAGTACTTC. This codes for CASSSSPSAQETQYF.

Ten or more counts support this clonotype. The chain is built from TRBV7-3 and TRBJ2-1, with D unresolved. The CDR3 contains 13 residues. CDR1 is SGHTA, CDR2 FQGTGA, per germline. V lost 3 bases and J lost 10, with 13 bases in between. The CDR3 DNA follows: TGTGCCAGCAGCTTTAGGACCAATAGGGAGCAGTTCTTC. Translating it yields CASSFRTNREQFF.

The chain couples TRBV4-1 to TRBJ2-7; 7 positions match TRBD1. CDR1 is MGHRA, CDR2 YSYEKL, per germline. The J segment lost 6 bases and the V segment lost 1 base, leaving 3 bases of the junction unmatched. This CDR3 spans 13 amino acids. Written as DNA, the CDR3 is TGCGCCAGCAGCCAAGGACGACAGGGCGAGCAGTACTTC. As protein: CASSQGRQGEQYF.

At least ten counts were recorded for this clonotype. The rearrangement uses TRBV7-9 and TRBJ2-3; TRBD2 might be the D (5 bases). The CDR3 loop spans 16 amino acids. Looked up from germline, CDR1 is SEHNR and CDR2 is FQNEAQ (reference sequence). Trimming left V 3 bases short and J 3 bases short, with 16 bases between. CDR3 coding DNA: TGTGCCAGCAGCTTTCTCGCGGAGGAGCTTACAGATACGCAGTATTTT. It specifies CASSFLAEELTDTQYF.

The chain joins TRBV29-1 to TRBJ2-1; D is unresolved. Germline values: CDR1 SQVTM, CDR2 ANQGSEA. V lost 2 bases and J 5 bases, leaving 13 bases between the germline ends. This CDR3 is 14 amino acids long. The CDR3 sequence: CSVERWTKDNEQFF. CDR3 nucleotide sequence: TGCAGCGTTGAAAGGTGGACGAAAGACAATGAGCAGTTCTTC.

In its sample, this clonotype was seen many times. The chain has TRBV7-3 and TRBJ2-3; 9 bases line up with TRBD2. Per germline, CDR1 SGHTA and CDR2 FQGTGA. CDR3 size: 15 residues. Trimming cost V 7 bases and J 2 bases; bases outside gene matches: 7. The CDR3, as DNA: TGTGCCAGCACAAGGGGCGGGAGGGCCACAGATACGCAGTATTTT. Translating it yields CASTRGGRATDTQYF.

This clonotype was seen repeatedly, ten times or more. CDR3 coding DNA: TGTGCCAGCAGCCAAGATTTAGTCAGCAATCAGCCCCAGCATTTT. Protein product: CASSQDLVSNQPQHF. V usage is TRBV3-1 and J usage is TRBJ1-5; D is unresolved. Trimming removed 0 bases from V and 1 base from J, with 7 bases in between. This CDR3 is built from 15 residues. Germline-derived CDR1 and CDR2 are LGHDT and YNNKEL (reference sequence).

This clonotype has ten or more counts. The genes are TRBV7-3 and TRBJ2-3, with D perhaps TRBD2 (6 bases). Trimming took 3 bases from V and 9 from J, leaving 13 bases between them. Germline-derived CDR1 and CDR2 are SGHTA and FQGTGA. CDR3 length: 13 amino acids. In nucleotides, the CDR3 is TGTGCCAGCAGCTTCTATCGACTAGGAACGCAGTATTTT. Protein: CASSFYRLGTQYF.

This clonotype was counted many times. The chain carries TRBV7-2 and TRBJ1-2; D call uncertain. Trimming took 2 bases from V and 1 from J, leaving 11 bases between them. The CDR3 loop spans 15 amino acids. Germline values: CDR1 SGHTA, CDR2 FQGNSA. The CDR3: CASSLSTGVNYGYTF. CDR3 nucleotides: TGTGCCAGCAGCTTATCGACCGGGGTTAACTATGGCTACACCTTC. The full variable domain, its missing parts supplied by reference TRBV7-2 and TRBJ1-2, is GAGVSQSPSNKVTEKGKDVELRCDPISGHTALYWYRQSLGQGLEFLIYFQGNSAPDKSGLPSDRFSAERTGGSVSTLTIQRTQQEDSAVYLCASSLSTGVNYGYTFGSGTRLTVV.

This clonotype was detected a few times. A much larger clone differs from this one at a single base, so this may be a read error. The chain uses TRBV2 and TRBJ1-5, with TRBD1 matching over 9 bases. CDR1 is SNHLY and CDR2 is FYNNEI in the germline V gene. The CDR3 contains 15 residues. With V trimmed by 4 bases and J by 6 bases, 7 bases remained unmatched. CDR3 residues: CASSGTGVGSQPQHF. As DNA, the CDR3 is TGTGCCAGCAGTGGGACAGGGGTGGGCAGTCAGCCCCAGCATTTT. Full variable domain (rest looked up from reference TRBV2 and TRBJ1-5): EPEVTQTPSHQVTQMGQEVILRCVPISNHLYFYWYRQILGQKVEFLVSFYNNEISEKSEIFDDQFSVERPDGSNFTLKIRSTKLEDSAMYFCASSGTGVGSQPQHFGDGTRLSIL.

This clonotype has just a few counts. The gene calls are TRBV29-1 and TRBJ1-4, with no clear D. The CDR3 extends over 16 amino acids. The germline V gene has CDR1 SQVTM and CDR2 ANQGSEA. Trimming shortened V by 7 bases and J by 0 bases, and 18 bases separated the two germline ends. CDR3 DNA: TGCAGCGCACGGACGGATGACGGAGCAACTAATGAAAAACTGTTTTTT. Translation gives CSARTDDGATNEKLFF.

This clonotype was detected many times. V and J are TRBV6-1 and TRBJ1-5; weak D call: TRBD1 (6 bases). Germline values: CDR1 MNHNS, CDR2 SASEGT. V was cut by 6 bases and J by 6 bases, with 12 bases left in between. CDR3 length: 13 amino acids. The CDR3 spells CASSNQGIQPQHF. In DNA form, the CDR3 reads TGTGCCAGCAGCAACCAGGGGATTCAGCCCCAGCATTTT.

This clonotype has a handful of counts. The chain uses TRBV30 and TRBJ2-2; D is perhaps TRBD2 (5 bases). CDR1 is GTSNPN and CDR2 is SVGIG in the germline V gene (reference sequence). V lost 4 bases and J lost 6, with 12 bases in between. There are 13 residues in the CDR3. The CDR3 reads CAWTGLISGELFF. The DNA of the CDR3 is TGTGCCTGGACAGGACTTATATCCGGGGAGCTGTTTTTT. Filled out from reference TRBV30 and TRBJ2-2, the complete variable domain reads SQTIHQWPATLVQPVGSPLSLECTVEGTSNPNLYWYRQAAGRGLQLLFYSVGIGQISSEVPQNLSASRPQDRQFILSSKKLLLSDSGFYLCAWTGLISGELFFGEGSRLTVL.

The V call is TRBV12-3 or TRBV12-4, the J call TRBJ2-5; 13 nucleotides agree with TRBD2. This CDR3 region has 16 residues. Unmatched junction bases numbered 3, after V lost 3 bases and J lost 2 bases. CDR3 protein: CASSFEGLAGQETQYF. Here the CDR3 DNA reads TGTGCCAGCAGTTTTGAGGGACTAGCGGGACAAGAGACCCAGTACTTC.

This clonotype was recorded at least ten times. A junction boundary mismatches the germline segment, possibly from a read error. This sequence joins TRBV7-7 and TRBJ2-1; TRBD2 might be the D (6 bases). The CDR3 runs to 18 residues. The germline CDR1 and CDR2 sequences are SSHAT and FNYEAQ (reference sequence). CDR3 coding DNA: TGTGCTAGCAGCTTAAGATTCCCGTACATGGGGGGCTACAATGAGCAGTTCTTC. The encoded protein is CASSLRFPYMGGYNEQFF.